Listed here are 26 T cell receptor beta chains from one sample, sequenced in a study of T-cell memory formation after mild COVID-19. MiXCR was run by TCRdb on the 5' RACE reads, yielding one entry per CDR3 protein. The sample consists of 85,000 to 130,000 distinct CDR3 sequences, about a sixth of them appearing once. Material: PBMCs or a T cell subset sorted from them (not recorded which). Receptors originate from an adult woman who had mild COVID-19 (a few samples of this study predate the infection). Cell type and time point are not known.

This chain connects TRBV15 to TRBJ1-2, with 9 bases that match TRBD1. From germline, CDR1 is LNHNV and CDR2 YYDKDF (reference sequence). Trimming removed 5 bases from V and 6 bases from J; junction bases left unmatched: 7. The CDR3 has 14 residues. CDR3 bases: TGTGCCACCAGCGACGGACAGGGGCCCCATGGCTACACCTTC. This gives the protein CATSDGQGPHGYTF.

The rearrangement joins TRBV4-2 to TRBJ1-2; 8 bases fit TRBD1. V shed 6 bases and J 12 bases; nucleotides not matched to a gene: 15. This CDR3 contains 14 residues. Germline V gives CDR1 LGHNA, CDR2 YNFKEQ. The CDR3 DNA is TGTGCCAGCAGTCCCGACAGGGGAGGAATGGTCGACACCTTC. Translating gives CASSPDRGGMVDTF.

This clonotype has ten or more counts. The chain uses TRBV20-1 and TRBJ2-7; 8 nucleotides align to TRBD2. This CDR3 has 15 amino acids. V shed 1 base, J shed 3 bases, and the junction held 8 bases outside the gene matches. In germline, CDR1 is DFQATT, CDR2 SNEGSKA (reference sequence). CDR3 loop: CSARGERETNYEQYF. The CDR3 region has the DNA TGCAGTGCTAGAGGTGAGCGGGAGACTAACTACGAGCAGTACTTC.

This rearrangement joins TRBV15 to TRBJ2-7; 7 nucleotides align to TRBD2. Germline lookup yields CDR1 LNHNV and CDR2 YYDKDF (reference sequence). There are 17 residues in the CDR3. V lost 0 bases and J lost 3; bases outside the gene matches: 11. The CDR3 nucleotides read TGTGCCACCAGCAGAGATTCGAGACTAGCAAATCGCTACGAGCAGTACTTC. Translation gives CATSRDSRLANRYEQYF.

The table lists this clonotype with a few counts. J is TRBJ2-7 and V is TRBV24-1; 11 bases fit TRBD2. Germline V gives CDR1 KGHDR, CDR2 SFDVKD. The V segment lost 3 bases and the J segment 4 bases; nucleotides outside the gene matches: 4. The CDR3 extends over 15 amino acids. The CDR3 loop is CATSDGASGRYEQYF. CDR3 bases: TGTGCCACCAGTGATGGGGCTAGCGGGAGGTACGAGCAGTACTTC.

The genes are TRBV12-3 or TRBV12-4 and TRBJ1-5; 10 bases are shared with TRBD1. V lost 3 bases and J lost 6; bases outside the gene matches: 5. The CDR3 totals 15 residues. The DNA of the CDR3 is TGTGCCAGCAGTTTCGGACAGGGGGGGGTTCAGCCCCAGCATTTT. As protein: CASSFGQGGVQPQHF.

The chain carries TRBV27 and TRBJ2-1; TRBD1 matches at 11 bases. The CDR3 has 15 amino acids. V lost 3 bases, J lost 3 bases, and 1 base stayed unmatched. The germline V gene encodes CDR1 MNHEY and CDR2 SMNVEV (reference sequence). As DNA, the CDR3 is TGTGCCAGCAGTTTCGGGACAGGGGGCTACAATGAGCAGTTCTTC. It encodes CASSFGTGGYNEQFF.

This clonotype was found a few times. V gene TRBV6-6 combines with J gene TRBJ2-2; 8 bases map to TRBD2. CDR3 length: 16 amino acids. V shed 7 bases, J shed 5 bases, and the junction held 12 bases outside the gene matches. Looked up from germline, CDR1 is MNHNY and CDR2 is SVGAGI (reference sequence). As DNA, the CDR3 is TGTGCCAGCACATGGCGGGAGGCTTTGGGGACCGGGGAGCTGTTTTTT. This translates into CASTWREALGTGELFF.

This clonotype was seen more than once but under ten times. The chain employs TRBV5-1 and TRBJ1-2; D not resolved. V was pared by 0 bases and J by 8 bases, with 5 bases between. CDR1 and CDR2 from the germline V gene are SGHRS and YFSETQ. The CDR3 covers 11 residues. The CDR3 DNA sequence: TGCGCCAGCAGCTTGGAGGGCGGCTACACCTTC. It codes for CASSLEGGYTF.

The chain is built from TRBV2 and TRBJ1-1, with 8 bases aligning to TRBD1. Germline CDR1 is SNHLY and CDR2 is FYNNEI. The CDR3 consists of 14 residues. V gave up 8 bases and J gave up 0 bases; unmatched junction bases: 5. CDR3: CASGDRGLNTEAFF. Here the CDR3 DNA reads TGTGCCAGCGGAGACAGGGGCCTGAACACTGAAGCTTTCTTT.

This sequence joins TRBV20-1 and TRBJ1-4; TRBD1 might be the D (5 bases). Germline lookup yields CDR1 DFQATT and CDR2 SNEGSKA (reference sequence). The CDR3 has 15 residues. The V and J ends lost 1 base and 2 bases respectively, with 11 bases between them. Here the CDR3 reads CSARATTATNEKLFF. The DNA of the CDR3 is TGCAGTGCTAGAGCTACGACAGCCACTAATGAAAAACTGTTTTTT.

This clonotype was picked up a small number of times. The chain employs TRBV5-1 and TRBJ2-2, with a possible D match to TRBD2 (6 bases). Looked up from germline, CDR1 is SGHRS and CDR2 is YFSETQ. The CDR3 has 14 residues. Trimming took off 7 bases at V and 5 bases at J, with 15 bases between the two ends. CDR3 nucleotide sequence: TGCGCCAGCGGCGGGGAAGTTCGTACCGGGGAGCTGTTTTTT. Amino acids: CASGGEVRTGELFF. Supplemented by reference TRBV5-1 and TRBJ2-2, the full variable domain reads KAGVTQTPRYLIKTRGQQVTLSCSPISGHRSVSWYQQTPGQGLQFLFEYFSETQRNKGNFPGRFSGRQFSNSRSEMNVSTLELGDSALYLCASGGEVRTGELFFGEGSRLTVL.

The V and J genes are TRBV5-4 and TRBJ2-7; D may be TRBD2 (5 bases). CDR3 length: 15 amino acids. V lost 4 bases, J lost 6 bases, and 20 bases lay in between. In germline, CDR1 is SGHNT, CDR2 YYREEE (reference sequence). The CDR3 nucleotides are TGTGCCAGCAGCGCGGCCGGGATTTTGGGCAGCGAGCAGTACTTC. The encoded protein is CASSAAGILGSEQYF.

This chain joins TRBV12-3 or TRBV12-4 and TRBJ2-3; perhaps TRBD2 as D (6 bases). The V gene lost 4 bases and the J gene lost 2 bases, with 10 bases spanning the gap. This CDR3 region has 14 residues. The CDR3 coding sequence is TGTGCCAGCAGTTGGGGGGACGACACAGATACGCAGTATTTT. Translated, it gives CASSWGDDTDTQYF.

The sample holds a few counts of this clonotype. V and J are TRBV4-1 and TRBJ2-7, with D possibly being TRBD2 (5 bases). Trimming stripped 1 base from V and 4 bases from J, with 11 bases between. This CDR3 is built from 14 residues. Germline values: CDR1 MGHRA, CDR2 YSYEKL. DNA for the CDR3: TGCGCCAGCAGCCAAGGACGGGGTCCGTACGAGCAGTACTTC. Translated: CASSQGRGPYEQYF.

A few counts support this clonotype. V and J are TRBV20-1 and TRBJ2-7; 7 positions match TRBD2. V was pared by 0 bases and J by 0 bases, with 5 bases of the junction left unmatched. The germline CDR1 and CDR2 sequences are DFQATT and SNEGSKA (reference sequence). The CDR3 contains 15 residues. CDR3 residues: CSARDWEGTSYEQYF. The CDR3 DNA reads TGCAGTGCTAGAGATTGGGAGGGCACCTCCTACGAGCAGTACTTC.

The CDR3, as DNA: TGCGCCAGCAGCCAAGATTCGACTGTTTACAATGAGCAGTTCTTC. Its protein is CASSQDSTVYNEQFF. V gene TRBV4-3 combines with J gene TRBJ2-1; the D is unclear. Trimming shortened V by 0 bases and J by 4 bases, and 10 bases separated the two germline ends. Germline CDR1 reads LGHNA; CDR2 reads YSLEER. The CDR3 is 15 residues long.

The chain joins TRBV12-3 or TRBV12-4 to TRBJ2-5; 9 bases are shared with TRBD1. The V and J ends lost 5 bases and 5 bases, in that order; junction bases with no gene match: 9. This CDR3 is 15 amino acids long. Here the CDR3 reads CASSLGTGLDETQYF. In nucleotides, the CDR3 is TGTGCCAGCAGTCTCGGGACAGGGCTGGATGAGACCCAGTACTTC.

The J gene is TRBJ2-7, the V gene TRBV5-1, with TRBD1 identical over 9 bases. CDR1 is SGHRS, CDR2 YFSETQ, per germline. J gave up 1 base and V 4 bases, and 6 bases lay outside the gene matches. The CDR3 loop spans 15 amino acids. DNA of the CDR3: TGCGCCAGCAGCCTCGACAGGGGGGTTTCCTACGAGCAGTACTTC. Translation gives CASSLDRGVSYEQYF.

There are many counts of this clonotype. The gene calls are TRBV9 and TRBJ2-3; D unresolved. CDR3 size: 17 residues. The V end was cut by 0 bases, the J end by 0 bases, with 14 bases between. Germline CDR1 and CDR2: SGDLS and YYNGEE. DNA of the CDR3: TGTGCCAGCAGCGTAGGCGTCCACCCCCGAAGCACAGATACGCAGTATTTT. Its translation is CASSVGVHPRSTDTQYF.

This clonotype occurred a few times. The chain links TRBV7-9 to TRBJ2-1, with D hard to call. The V gene lost 3 bases and the J gene lost 0 bases, with 6 bases spanning the gap. Germline lookup yields CDR1 SEHNR and CDR2 FQNEAQ (reference sequence). The CDR3 loop spans 14 amino acids. The CDR3 DNA sequence: TGTGCCAGCAGCTTCCCCGGCTCCTACAATGAGCAGTTCTTC. It yields the protein CASSFPGSYNEQFF.

This clonotype has only a few counts. The chain carries TRBV12-3 or TRBV12-4 and TRBJ2-2; D is ambiguous. The CDR3 is 16 residues long. The V end lost 4 bases, the J end lost 5 bases, and 17 bases lay between the germline ends. The CDR3 here is CASSWFVPGRTGELFF. The CDR3 nucleotides read TGTGCCAGCAGTTGGTTTGTACCGGGCAGGACCGGGGAGCTGTTTTTT.

In this sample, this clonotype turned up a few times. The genes are TRBV7-9 and TRBJ1-4; D perhaps matches TRBD1 (5 bases). V was trimmed by 3 bases and J by 4 bases, leaving 21 bases between them. The germline gives CDR1 SEHNR, CDR2 FQNEAQ (reference sequence). The CDR3 length is 18 residues. This CDR3 reads CASSFSPSRGGGNEKLFF. As DNA, the CDR3 is TGTGCCAGCAGCTTCAGCCCTAGCCGCGGGGGTGGTAATGAAAAACTGTTTTTT.

This chain joins TRBV20-1 and TRBJ2-1, with 9 nucleotides matching TRBD2. CDR1 and CDR2 (germline): DFQATT, SNEGSKA (reference sequence). V lost 1 base to trimming and J lost 6 bases; unmatched junction nucleotides: 4. The CDR3 has 14 residues. The CDR3 sequence is CSARASGRPNEQFF. DNA for the CDR3: TGCAGTGCTAGAGCAAGCGGGAGGCCCAATGAGCAGTTCTTC.

The J gene is TRBJ1-1, the V gene TRBV5-1, with TRBD1 as a possible D gene (5 bases). With 0 bases removed from V and 0 bases from J, the gap between germline ends came to 9 bases. The CDR3 sequence is 15 residues long. CDR1 and CDR2 (germline): SGHRS, YFSETQ. The DNA for the CDR3 is TGCGCCAGCAGCTTGGGACAGCCAATGAACACTGAAGCTTTCTTT. This codes for CASSLGQPMNTEAFF.

This chain links TRBV6-2 or TRBV6-3 with TRBJ2-1; 11 bases align to TRBD2. The trim removed 2 bases at V and 7 bases at J, leaving 4 bases unmatched. Germline loops: CDR1 MNHEY, CDR2 SVGEGT. The CDR3 consists of 15 residues. The CDR3 sequence: CASSYLAGGFNEQFF. CDR3 in DNA: TGTGCCAGCAGTTACCTAGCGGGAGGTTTTAATGAGCAGTTCTTC.